The T cell receptor (beta chain) described here comes from a study of control samples from healthy donors and cancer patients. The protocol was immunoSEQ multiplex PCR, while the TCRdb copy is restricted to in-frame clones and leaves out a portion. Of over 10,000 clones in the sample, roughly three quarters were seen once. The sequenced sample consisted of formalin-fixed, paraffin-embedded tissue. The clonotype comes from a male donor with melanoma.

The CDR3 region has the DNA TGTGCCAGCAGCCGGGGGCGAGATACGCAGTATTTT. This codes for CASSRGRDTQYF. The rearrangement uses TRBV11-1 and TRBJ2-3, with D perhaps matching TRBD1 or TRBD2 (6 bases each). Germline lookup yields CDR1 SGHAT and CDR2 FQDESV (reference sequence). The V end lost 5 bases, the J end lost 5 bases, and 8 bases lay between the germline ends. The CDR3 consists of 12 residues.